This T cell receptor (beta chain) came from a study of CD8+CD57+ T cells in acquired aplastic anemia (dated by TCRdb to the late 2010s). Describing the broader study: Extracted DNA from sorted CD4+ and CD8+ cells averaged around 3.3 ug, ranging from roughly 0.17 to 30 ug. CD8+CD57+ expansion was defined as a frequency above the mean frequency observed in healthy subjects.

Flow cytometry had shown CD8+CD57+ cell expansion in the patients selected for sequencing. Severe acquired aplastic anemia was diagnosed in all patients according to International Study of Aplastic Anemia and Agranulocytosis and Camitta criteria. Patients had received no therapy at the time of blood sampling. In this study, sorted CD4+ and CD8+ T cells from the blood of healthy subjects and of severe aplastic anemia patients had their TCR repertoires deep-sequenced. In the USA, patient enrollment took place under clinicaltrials.gov protocols 00001620, 01623167, 00001397, 00071045, 00081523 and 00961064. Ficoll-Paque density gradient centrifugation was used to isolate peripheral blood mononuclear cells. Before DNA was extracted, CD4+ and CD8+ T cells were sorted using either FACS or magnetic beads. Genomic DNA was used as template for profiling of TCR beta VDJ combinations and CDR3 sequences. An Illumina HiSeq 2000 was the platform used for TCR repertoire sequencing. The original pipeline was this. TRBV/TRBJ rearrangement plots, CDR3 size and DJ length profiles, and Simpson's diversity index were used to evaluate the repertoires. Whichever DNA sequence was most abundant in the deep sequencing data was defined as the immunodominant clone. CDR3 amino acid sequences were screened for sharing across subjects and compared with published repertoires and the VDJdb database. Using fastp at Q25 and MiXCR, TCRdb reprocessed the public reads and kept productive beta chains. Each entry is one CDR3 protein sequence, shown with its most common DNA and genes. The V and J calls and clone size are TCRdb's, not the authors'. Within this sample are 120,000 or so distinct CDR3 sequences, with about 40% of them counted one time only. About 2.4% of the sample is taken by the ten largest.

CDR3 length: 14 amino acids, cysteine to phenylalanine. Here the CDR3 DNA is all that survives: 42 bases in frame from base 1. From a lookup of the germline V gene, CDR1 and CDR2 are SGHRS and YFSETQ. The junction shows trimming of 9 bases on V and 6 bases on J, and the gene matches do not reach 13 bases of it. Note on this clonotype: Which antigen it targets is not known. Base qualities are missing; no much larger clone stands one base away.

Beyond this particular receptor, the publication reports: No significant difference in CD8+ Simpson's diversity was found between patients and healthy controls (P=0.060). Roughly 30 CD8+ CDR3 sequences were shared between patients and controls but appeared highly expressed in patients and within their immunodominant clones.

The sequenced sample consisted of sorted CD4+, CD8+, or CD8+CD57+ T cells (not recorded which) from PBMCs. The V and J segments used are TRBV5-1 and TRBJ2-3, with 7 bases matching TRBD2. The clonotype originates from a human donor with aplastic anemia. The DNA is as follows: TGCGCCAACAGTCTGGGCGGGGGAGGTGATACGCAGTATTTT. Its amino acids are CANSLGGGGDTQYF.